Below, 30 T cell receptor beta chains from the same sample are listed, as sequenced in a study of T cell responses to AZD1222 COVID-19 vaccine. The data were produced by immunoSEQ multiplex PCR, yet TCRdb's version contains in-frame clones alone and is incomplete. The sample carries some 130,000 clones, roughly nine tenths recorded once. The input for sequencing was peripheral blood, taken on day 0 of AZD1222 vaccination. These receptors all stem from an adult in good health.

CDR3 amino acids: CASSSQGADPDTQYF. In DNA, the CDR3 is TGCGCCAGCAGCTCACAGGGGGCCGACCCCGATACGCAGTATTTT. The V gene is TRBV5-1, the J gene TRBJ2-3; 9 bases line up with TRBD1. Germline assignment: CDR1 SGHRS and CDR2 YFSETQ. The J segment lost 6 bases and the V segment lost 3 bases, leaving 8 bases of the junction unmatched. The CDR3 is 15 residues long.

The chain employs TRBV6-5 and TRBJ1-2; D is perhaps TRBD1 (5 bases). The CDR3 has 15 residues. CDR1 and CDR2 from the germline V gene are MNHEY and SVGAGI. Deletions cut 5 bases from V and 4 bases from J, with 17 bases between. The CDR3 region is CASSPHLGPSYGYTF. CDR3 nucleotides: TGTGCCAGCAGTCCCCACCTGGGACCAAGCTATGGCTACACCTTC.

J is TRBJ1-2 and V is TRBV6-1; D is ambiguous. CDR1 is MNHNS and CDR2 is SASEGT in the germline V gene. V was trimmed by 2 bases and J by 8 bases, leaving 12 bases between them. The CDR3 sequence is 13 residues long. The DNA of the CDR3 is TGTGCCAGCAGTGAAACACAACCGGGAGGCTACACCTTC. Residues: CASSETQPGGYTF.

The J gene is TRBJ2-2, the V gene TRBV18; the D is unclear. Trimming stripped 1 base from V and 6 bases from J, with 6 bases between. The CDR3 extends over 13 amino acids. Germline CDR1 and CDR2: KGHSH and LQKENI. The chain's CDR3 is CASSPRSPGELFF. CDR3 in DNA: TGTGCCAGCTCACCACGATCACCCGGGGAGCTGTTTTTT.

This clone was seen a single time. This chain joins TRBV6-5 and TRBJ1-2; D unclear. There are 14 residues in the CDR3. Germline values: CDR1 MNHEY, CDR2 SVGAGI. V was shortened by 0 bases and J by 8 bases, with 13 bases between the two germline ends. The CDR3 nucleotides read TGTGCCAGCAGTTACTCGTGGGGTTCTGGCGGCTACACCTTC. Translation gives CASSYSWGSGGYTF.

The chain links TRBV3-1 (or the pseudogene TRBV3-2) to TRBJ2-7, with TRBD1 matching over 8 bases. The V and J ends lost 6 bases and 6 bases, in that order; junction bases with no gene match: 10. The CDR3 has 14 residues. Germline CDR1 LGHDT, CDR2 YNNKEL (reference sequence). The CDR3 sequence is CASSLSAGTGEQYF. The CDR3 DNA sequence: TGTGCCAGCAGTCTTTCGGCAGGGACAGGCGAGCAGTACTTC.

The chain employs TRBV3-1 (or the pseudogene TRBV3-2) and TRBJ1-1; a possible D gene is TRBD1 (5 bases). Trimming stripped 4 bases from V and 5 bases from J, with 20 bases between. The length of the CDR3 is 16 residues. Germline CDR1 is LGHDT and CDR2 is YNNKEL (reference sequence). CDR3 residues: CASSLRPGGWETEAFF. CDR3 coding DNA: TGTGCCAGCAGCCTACGTCCCGGGGGGTGGGAGACTGAAGCTTTCTTT.

The chain joins TRBV7-3 to TRBJ2-1; 7 bases line up with TRBD1. Losses at the gene ends were 4 bases for V and 4 bases for J; bases not matched to a gene: 10. This CDR3 spans 16 amino acids. The germline V gene encodes CDR1 SGHTA and CDR2 FQGTGA. In DNA form, the CDR3 reads TGTGCCAGCAGCTCACAGGGGAGTAATATTTACAATGAGCAGTTCTTC. Protein sequence: CASSSQGSNIYNEQFF.

This chain links TRBV18 with TRBJ1-1; no clear D. V gave up 1 base and J gave up 6 bases, with 24 bases separating them. Germline V gene lookup returns CDR1 KGHSH and CDR2 LQKENI. The CDR3 covers 18 residues. This CDR3 is CASSPLLAGAGGNAEAFF. The DNA of the CDR3 is TGTGCCAGCTCACCACTCTTAGCCGGCGCCGGAGGAAACGCTGAAGCTTTCTTT.

This chain connects TRBV30 to TRBJ1-2; the D gene is possibly TRBD1 (5 bases). The germline gives CDR1 GTSNPN, CDR2 SVGIG (reference sequence). The CDR3 covers 14 residues. V lost 2 bases and J lost 0, with 10 bases in between. For the CDR3, the DNA is TGTGCCTGGAGTTTAGACAGTCCTAACTATGGCTACACCTTC. Its protein product is CAWSLDSPNYGYTF.

The V call is TRBV27, the J call TRBJ1-2; the match to TRBD1 covers 9 bases. The V gene's germline CDR1 is MNHEY and CDR2 SMNVEV (reference sequence). V was clipped by 3 bases and J by 0 bases; unmatched bases: 11. This CDR3 region has 18 residues. CDR3 in DNA: TGTGCCAGCAGTTTGGGCCCGGGACAGGGCCCGTCTAACTATGGCTACACCTTC. It codes for CASSLGPGQGPSNYGYTF.

This clone appeared a few times. The chain joins TRBV6-5 to TRBJ1-1; D uncertain. The CDR3 covers 12 residues. Germline CDR1 MNHEY, CDR2 SVGAGI. V shed 0 bases and J shed 6 bases, with 5 bases lying between them. CDR3 nucleotide sequence: TGTGCCAGCAGTTACTCGGGTTCTGAAGCTTTCTTT. Its translation: CASSYSGSEAFF.

The V gene is TRBV29-1, the J gene TRBJ1-2; no clear D gene. The CDR3 length is 12 residues. Trimming pared 4 bases from V and 7 bases from J, leaving 13 bases between. Per germline, CDR1 SQVTM and CDR2 ANQGSEA. Here the CDR3 DNA reads TGCAGCGTTGGAGAGGGTCGTGGTGGCTACACCTTC. As protein: CSVGEGRGGYTF.

The chain links TRBV7-2 to TRBJ1-2; no firm D call. V dropped 5 bases and J dropped 8 bases, with 9 bases sitting between them. Germline V gene data show CDR1 as SGHTA and CDR2 as FQGNSA. The length of the CDR3 is 11 residues. This CDR3 reads CASSARGGYTF. The CDR3 DNA follows: TGTGCCAGCAGCGCACGGGGAGGCTACACCTTC. The full variable domain, completed using reference TRBV7-2 and TRBJ1-2, is GAGVSQSPSNKVTEKGKDVELRCDPISGHTALYWYRQSLGQGLEFLIYFQGNSAPDKSGLPSDRFSAERTGGSVSTLTIQRTQQEDSAVYLCASSARGGYTFGSGTRLTVV.

The chain is built from TRBV11-1 and TRBJ1-4; 7 bases are shared with TRBD1. There are 16 residues in the CDR3. J gave up 0 bases and V 4 bases, and 5 bases lay outside the gene matches. CDR1 is SGHAT, CDR2 FQDESV, per germline (reference sequence). CDR3 in DNA: TGTGCCAGCAGCTCAAGACAGGGAACAACTAATGAAAAACTGTTTTTT. It is translated as CASSSRQGTTNEKLFF.

This clone was observed once. V gene TRBV19 combines with J gene TRBJ1-5; D ambiguous. This CDR3 is 13 amino acids long. CDR1 and CDR2 from the germline V gene are LNHDA and SQIVND (reference sequence). V was trimmed by 3 bases and J by 7 bases, leaving 10 bases between them. CDR3 bases: TGTGCCAGTAGTATGCAGCAGAAACAGCCCCAGCATTTT. This codes for CASSMQQKQPQHF.

The chain joins TRBV7-2 to TRBJ1-2, with 7 bases lining up with TRBD1. The length of the CDR3 is 16 residues. V trimming: 1 base; J trimming: 2 bases; junction bases outside the gene matches: 7. Germline V lookup: CDR1 SGHTA, CDR2 FQGNSA. The CDR3 sequence: CASSLDGLGQNYGYTF. In nucleotides, the CDR3 is TGTGCCAGCAGCTTAGATGGGTTGGGACAGAACTATGGCTACACCTTC. Combining the CDR3 with reference TRBV7-2 and TRBJ1-2 gives the whole variable domain GAGVSQSPSNKVTEKGKDVELRCDPISGHTALYWYRQSLGQGLEFLIYFQGNSAPDKSGLPSDRFSAERTGGSVSTLTIQRTQQEDSAVYLCASSLDGLGQNYGYTFGSGTRLTVV.

This chain links TRBV7-6 with TRBJ1-2; D uncertain. The ends were cut back, 1 base at V and 8 bases at J, with 2 bases in the middle. The germline V gene has CDR1 SGHVS and CDR2 FNYEAQ. CDR3 size: 10 residues. DNA of the CDR3: TGTGCCAGCAGCTTAGGCGGCTACACCTTC. Amino acid sequence: CASSLGGYTF.

Written as DNA, the CDR3 is TGCGCCAGCAGCCAAGATTTGTTCGCCGCTAACTATGGCTACACCTTC. Its protein product is CASSQDLFAANYGYTF. This rearrangement joins TRBV4-3 to TRBJ1-2, with no clear D. The CDR3 loop spans 16 amino acids. V gave up 0 bases and J gave up 0 bases, with 11 bases separating them. CDR1 and CDR2 from the germline V gene are LGHNA and YSLEER.

The chain is built from TRBV5-1 and TRBJ1-1; D is perhaps TRBD1 (5 bases). V was shortened by 0 bases and J by 4 bases, with 16 bases between the two germline ends. The CDR3 is 16 residues long. The V gene's germline CDR1 is SGHRS and CDR2 YFSETQ. DNA of the CDR3: TGCGCCAGCAGCTTGGTTCCTAGGGGTGACGCCACTGAAGCTTTCTTT. Translation gives CASSLVPRGDATEAFF.

The chain links TRBV5-1 to TRBJ1-6; 7 bases are a match to TRBD1. CDR3 length equals 14 residues. Per the germline V gene, CDR1 is SGHRS and CDR2 is YFSETQ. The V segment lost 4 bases and the J segment 8 bases; nucleotides outside the gene matches: 6. The CDR3 spells CASSVPGQHSPLHF. The CDR3 bases are TGCGCCAGCAGCGTGCCGGGACAGCATTCACCCCTCCACTTT.

The chain is built from TRBV6-2 or TRBV6-3 and TRBJ2-3, with 8 nucleotides matching TRBD2. This CDR3 comprises 17 residues. The V gene end was trimmed by 2 bases and the J gene end by 3 bases; junction bases not matched to a gene: 10. Germline CDR1 is MNHEY and CDR2 is SVGEGT. The CDR3 bases are TGTGCCAGCAGTTACCTGACGAGCAGCGGGGGAACAGATACGCAGTATTTT. Its protein product is CASSYLTSSGGTDTQYF.

This clone has a single count. The chain recombines TRBV2 with TRBJ1-4; a possible D gene is TRBD1 (5 bases). Trimming removed 6 bases at V and 2 bases at J, with 13 bases between. This CDR3 has 15 amino acids. CDR1 and CDR2 from the germline V gene are SNHLY and FYNNEI. CDR3 sequence: CASRGSRATNEKLFF. The CDR3 DNA sequence: TGTGCCAGCAGGGGATCCAGGGCGACTAATGAAAAACTGTTTTTT.

Regarding this clone: The same CDR3 is also encoded by other DNA sequences in this sample. CDR3 in amino acids: CASRGDLDEQYF. For the CDR3, the DNA is TGCGCCAGCAGGGGGGACTTGGACGAGCAGTACTTC. The chain has TRBV10-1 and TRBJ2-7; perhaps TRBD2 as D (6 bases). Germline V gene lookup returns CDR1 WNHNN and CDR2 SYGVQD (reference sequence). The CDR3 extends over 12 amino acids. Trimming removed 6 bases from V and 5 bases from J, with 11 bases in between.

The V call is TRBV29-1, the J call TRBJ2-7, with 10 nucleotides matching TRBD2. Germline V gene lookup returns CDR1 SQVTM and CDR2 ANQGSEA. The ends lost 2 bases at V and 2 bases at J; junction bases unmatched: 9. The CDR3 runs 16 residues. The DNA for the CDR3 is TGCAGCGTTGAAACTAGCGGGGAGTGGGGGGCCTACGAGCAGTACTTC. This encodes CSVETSGEWGAYEQYF.

The gene calls are TRBV6-5 and TRBJ1-4; D gene uncertain. This CDR3 region has 13 residues. The V end lost 6 bases, the J end lost 3 bases, and 8 bases lay between the germline ends. Germline CDR1 MNHEY, CDR2 SVGAGI. Here the CDR3 reads CASRVGPNEKLFF. The CDR3 nucleotides read TGTGCCAGCAGGGTTGGACCTAATGAAAAACTGTTTTTT.

The chain uses TRBV2 and TRBJ1-3; the D is unclear. The CDR3 extends over 12 amino acids. Germline V gene sequence: CDR1 SNHLY, CDR2 FYNNEI. The ends were cut back, 6 bases at V and 5 bases at J, with 8 bases in the middle. The CDR3 DNA is TGTGCCAGCAGAACGGTGAGAAACACCATATATTTT. As protein: CASRTVRNTIYF.

This chain joins TRBV7-8 and TRBJ1-3; no firm D call. The V gene's germline CDR1 is SGHVS and CDR2 FQNEAQ. The germline V and J ends were trimmed by 2 bases and 7 bases, with 9 bases remaining between them. The CDR3 extends over 13 amino acids. CDR3 bases: TGTGCCAGCAGCTTACCCCCCCGGAACACCATATATTTT. This codes for CASSLPPRNTIYF.

The genes are TRBV9 and TRBJ2-1; D perhaps matches TRBD2 (6 bases). Per the germline V gene, CDR1 is SGDLS and CDR2 is YYNGEE. The CDR3 runs to 15 residues. The V end was cut by 0 bases, the J end by 7 bases, with 14 bases between. The CDR3 nucleotides read TGTGCCAGCAGCGTAGCTGGGGGGTCCGGGAATGAGCAGTTCTTC. This encodes CASSVAGGSGNEQFF.

This clone was counted a single time. The chain links TRBV2 to TRBJ1-2; weak D call: TRBD1 (5 bases). Trimming removed 3 bases from V and 4 bases from J, with 9 bases in between. The CDR3 totals 13 residues. Germline V gene data show CDR1 as SNHLY and CDR2 as FYNNEI. CDR3 residues: CASSDRVIYGYTF. CDR3 in DNA: TGTGCCAGCAGTGACAGGGTGATCTATGGCTACACCTTC.